The rows below give T cell receptor beta chains drawn from one sample of a study of cytomegalovirus exposure and HLA in healthy donors. Method: immunoSEQ multiplex PCR; TCRdb's copy keeps in-frame clones and lacks some. The table has about 100,000 clones, approximately 77% seen once. Sequencing was carried out using PBMCs. Receptors were obtained from a male donor in good health and CMV-seropositive. Each CDR3 is given with its conserved first and last residue. Where a row states a size, it is once, few, many or the class of an expanded clone; other rows omit it.

cdr3_aa j_call v_call clone_size
CASSQFRRSSYNEQFF TRBJ2-1 TRBV4-1 -
CASSEHPGPRTEAFF TRBJ1-1 TRBV11-3 -
CASSRSFRGPTYEQYF TRBJ2-7 TRBV5-6 -
CAWSLAGGHYNEQFF TRBJ2-1 TRBV30 -
CASILGTEAYEQYF TRBJ2-7 TRBV6-1 once
CASSVDQGAGEKLFF TRBJ1-4 TRBV9 -
CASSLSKTGSYNEQFF TRBJ2-1 TRBV7-6 -
CASTNGVGAEQYF TRBJ2-7 TRBV19 -
CASTSSLGYGNTIYF TRBJ1-3 TRBV6-5 -
CASSQPDQRLAHEQFF TRBJ2-1 TRBV4-2 -
CASSIEVGGFSYEQYF TRBJ2-7 TRBV19 -
CASSSGGRNEQFF TRBJ2-1 TRBV6-6 few
CAWSEGWGVQDTQYF TRBJ2-3 TRBV30 -
CAWNRGSYEQYF TRBJ2-7 TRBV30 -
CAWSVPPREETQYF TRBJ2-5 TRBV30 -
CASSPRDSRTWGQYF TRBJ2-7 TRBV28 -
CASSQDAGQGRVDYTF TRBJ1-2 TRBV4-1 once
CASSRRRQGRGTDTQYF TRBJ2-3 TRBV19 -
CASSAHTGFSGNTIYF TRBJ1-3 TRBV9 -
CASSVGIGEGISTEAFF TRBJ1-1 TRBV9 -
CATSSGTGGGGQETQYF TRBJ2-5 TRBV15 few
CASSGTGSYGYTF TRBJ1-2 TRBV6-4 -
CASTSPGRANEKLFF TRBJ1-4 TRBV5-6 -
CASRDSSNSPLHF TRBJ1-6 TRBV6-5 -
CATSTGFGANVLTF TRBJ2-6 TRBV15 -
CAIRGQGAEQYF TRBJ2-7 TRBV10-3 -
CASSYNGQGYNSPLHF TRBJ1-6 TRBV6-5 -
CASSQGDRGSGANVLTF TRBJ2-6 TRBV4-2 -
CASRDDKIYGYTF TRBJ1-2 TRBV28 -
CASSHQRGRYSPLHF TRBJ1-6 TRBV7-2 -
CASSFSSGVSYEQYF TRBJ2-7 TRBV27 few
CASSKDRGTQETQYF TRBJ2-5 TRBV5-1 -
CASRTDRDYSNQPQHF TRBJ1-5 TRBV6-6 -
CASIPGQGLSETQYF TRBJ2-5 TRBV5-4 -
CAWGQGANTGELFF TRBJ2-2 TRBV30 -
CASSLRWDYGGSSYEQYF TRBJ2-7 TRBV7-8 -
CASSLAGGQDEQYF TRBJ2-7 TRBV5-1 -
CASSQGSAGHQPQHF TRBJ1-5 TRBV4-1 -
CASTTRSGGSPLHF TRBJ1-6 TRBV19 -
CASSQVEANYNEQFF TRBJ2-1 TRBV4-3 -
CASSPVGEGKRNTIYF TRBJ1-3 TRBV27 -
CASSPGTSGQYEQYF TRBJ2-7 TRBV5-4 -
CASSPRGGGFSGNTIYF TRBJ1-3 TRBV27 few
CASSLGQAGGYTF TRBJ1-2 TRBV7-3 -
CASSLSAGAHYEQYF TRBJ2-7 TRBV7-3 -
CASSYSQAYYGYTF TRBJ1-2 TRBV6-6 -
CASSPPGFKTEQYF TRBJ2-7 TRBV6-6 -
CASSEALAGGSNEQFF TRBJ2-1 TRBV6-1 -
CASSKGPGTGASYEQYF TRBJ2-7 TRBV4-3 -
CASTIGFGQGNEKLFF TRBJ1-4 TRBV19 -
CSVEQEGPLYF TRBJ2-5 TRBV29-1 -
CAWTKSGTGGLGQYF TRBJ2-7 TRBV30 -
CASRFDSNTEAFF TRBJ1-1 TRBV7-2 -
CASSLGRGTTEAFF TRBJ1-1 TRBV7-2 once
CASGRYNEQFF TRBJ2-1 TRBV4-3 few